This T cell receptor beta chain came from a study of cytomegalovirus exposure and HLA in healthy donors. General study results and limits: According to the study, around 150 TCR beta chains were cytomegalovirus-associated. Among TCR sequences, most were rare, though some public TCRs appeared in many donors. The records held CMV serostatus as the only immune exposure information.

In the case of this clone: Antigen unknown.

PCR primers comprised 60 Vbeta and 13 Jbeta primers. Data came from immunoSEQ multiplex PCR; TCRdb stores just in-frame clones and leaves some out. The repertoire holds about 86,000 clones, with about 70% as singletons. Sequencing was carried out using PBMCs. The clonotype originates from a man in his sixties in good health and CMV-seronegative.

The CDR3 DNA follows: TGCGCCAGCAGCCAATTTGACTTAGCAACCTACAATGAGCAGTTCTTC. It translates to CASSQFDLATYNEQFF. The chain carries TRBV4-1 and TRBJ2-1; D gene uncertain. This CDR3 comprises 16 residues. Germline values: CDR1 MGHRA, CDR2 YSYEKL. V was pared by 2 bases and J by 2 bases, with 13 bases between.